Each of the 6 T cell receptor beta chains below was sequenced from the same sample in a study of blood T cell repertoires in COVID-19. Profiling relied on immunoSEQ multiplex PCR, and the TCRdb table lists in-frame clones only, not all of them. The sample records 200,000 to 300,000 clones, approximately 88% being singletons. The sample taken for sequencing was peripheral blood. All receptors derive from a human donor in a cohort sampled during active COVID-19.

The chain employs TRBV6-2 or TRBV6-3 and TRBJ1-5; TRBD1 matches at 8 bases. The V and J ends lost 2 bases and 2 bases, in that order; junction bases with no gene match: 11. This CDR3 is 18 amino acids long. Germline V lookup: CDR1 MNHEY, CDR2 SVGEGT. As DNA, the CDR3 is TGTGCCAGCAGTTACAACGGACAGGGAGGGTCCGGCAATCAGCCCCAGCATTTT. Translating gives CASSYNGQGGSGNQPQHF.

CDR3 nucleotide sequence: TGTGCCAGCAGTTTCTCCGGGGGAGAGACCCAGTACTTC. Translated, it gives CASSFSGGETQYF. The genes are TRBV28 and TRBJ2-5; D might be TRBD2 (6 bases). This CDR3 region has 13 residues. CDR1 MDHEN and CDR2 SYDVKM come from the germline V gene. The V end lost 3 bases, the J end lost 4 bases, and 9 bases lay between the germline ends.

The chain uses TRBV19 and TRBJ2-3; 7 nucleotides agree with TRBD2. The germline gives CDR1 LNHDA, CDR2 SQIVND (reference sequence). The CDR3 is made up of 13 amino acids. V shed 6 bases, J shed 4 bases, and the junction held 4 bases outside the gene matches. The CDR3, as DNA: TGTGCCAGTAGGGCGGGAGCCGCAGATACGCAGTATTTT. As protein: CASRAGAADTQYF. The whole variable domain, filled in from reference TRBV19 and TRBJ2-3, reads DGGITQSPKYLFRKEGQNVTLSCEQNLNHDAMYWYRQDPGQGLRLIYYSQIVNDFQKGDIAEGYSVSREKKESFPLTVTSAQKNPTAFYLCASRAGAADTQYFGPGTRLTVL.

The J gene is TRBJ1-1, the V gene TRBV30, with TRBD1 identical over 7 bases. In germline, CDR1 is GTSNPN, CDR2 SVGIG (reference sequence). The CDR3 extends over 13 amino acids. V dropped 0 bases and J dropped 4; count of bases not matched to a gene: 2. The CDR3 loop reads CAWSVTGATEAFF. The DNA for the CDR3 is TGTGCCTGGAGTGTTACAGGGGCCACTGAAGCTTTCTTT.

In this sample, this clone turned up a few times. J is TRBJ2-2 and V is TRBV7-7, with 7 nucleotides matching TRBD1. Unmatched junction bases numbered 6, after V lost 5 bases and J lost 0 bases. This CDR3 comprises 16 residues. CDR1 is SSHAT and CDR2 is FNYEAQ in the germline V gene (reference sequence). The CDR3: CASSQRQGTNTGELFF. In DNA, the CDR3 is TGTGCCAGCAGCCAAAGACAGGGTACGAACACCGGGGAGCTGTTTTTT.

J is TRBJ2-7 and V is TRBV9; 7 nucleotides agree with TRBD2. The V and J ends lost 0 bases and 1 base, in that order; junction bases with no gene match: 7. Germline CDR1 reads SGDLS; CDR2 reads YYNGEE. The CDR3 spans 16 residues. CDR3 region: CASSVGLARGSYEQYF. The CDR3 DNA reads TGTGCCAGCAGCGTAGGACTAGCCCGAGGGTCCTACGAGCAGTACTTC. Filled out from reference TRBV9 and TRBJ2-7, the complete variable domain reads DSGVTQTPKHLITATGQRVTLRCSPRSGDLSVYWYQQSLDQGLQFLIQYYNGEERAKGNILERFSAQQFPDLHSELNLSSLELGDSALYFCASSVGLARGSYEQYFGPGTRLTVT.